The rows below give T cell receptor beta chains drawn from one sample of a study of a mutant IDH1 vaccine in newly diagnosed glioma. Using immunoSEQ multiplex PCR, the repertoire was profiled, and TCRdb retains in-frame clones only, with some absent. The data hold 65,000 to 70,000 clones, with around 86% observed a single time. The source was PBMCs, collected from a glioma patient treated with radiotherapy, temozolomide or both. All receptors derive from a man aged 25-45 years with glioma. Each CDR3 is given with its conserved first and last residue. Fields, in order: J gene, clone size, D gene, V gene, CDR3 length, CDR3 protein, CDR3 DNA. D genes are given only for firm matches. Only part of the rows carry a size: once, few, many, or a class if the clone is expanded.

J gene: TRBJ2-1; clone size: -; D gene: -; V gene: TRBV2; CDR3 length: 13; CDR3 protein: CASSERQTNEQFF; CDR3 DNA: TGTGCCAGCAGTGAAAGGCAGACCAATGAGCAGTTCTTC
J gene: TRBJ2-1; clone size: few; D gene: -; V gene: TRBV12-5; CDR3 length: 14; CDR3 protein: CASGSRPLLDEQFF; CDR3 DNA: TGTGCTAGTGGTTCACGGCCACTTCTGGATGAGCAGTTCTTC
J gene: TRBJ2-1; clone size: -; D gene: TRBD2; V gene: TRBV7-9; CDR3 length: 17; CDR3 protein: CASRSYGKRGPLNEQFF; CDR3 DNA: TGTGCCAGCAGGTCCTATGGGAAGCGGGGGCCCCTGAATGAGCAGTTCTTC
J gene: TRBJ2-2; clone size: -; D gene: -; V gene: TRBV6-6; CDR3 length: 16; CDR3 protein: CASRSLMAANTGELFF; CDR3 DNA: TGTGCCAGCAGATCCCTCATGGCGGCGAACACCGGGGAGCTGTTTTTT
J gene: TRBJ1-2; clone size: -; D gene: -; V gene: TRBV6-1; CDR3 length: 14; CDR3 protein: CASSEFEQLLGYTF; CDR3 DNA: TGTGCCAGCAGTGAGTTTGAACAGTTGCTTGGCTACACCTTC
J gene: TRBJ1-2; clone size: -; D gene: -; V gene: TRBV25-1; CDR3 length: 16; CDR3 protein: CASSPDPAEGVAGYTF; CDR3 DNA: TGTGCCAGCAGTCCCGACCCAGCGGAGGGGGTGGCTGGCTACACCTTC
J gene: TRBJ1-4; clone size: -; D gene: -; V gene: TRBV18; CDR3 length: 12; CDR3 protein: CASSPKGEKLFF; CDR3 DNA: TGTGCCAGCTCACCTAAGGGTGAAAAACTGTTTTTT
J gene: TRBJ1-1; clone size: -; D gene: TRBD1; V gene: TRBV9; CDR3 length: 16; CDR3 protein: CASSADGTGLGTEAFF; CDR3 DNA: TGTGCCAGCAGCGCGGACGGGACAGGGTTAGGCACTGAAGCTTTCTTT
J gene: TRBJ1-2; clone size: -; D gene: TRBD1; V gene: TRBV18; CDR3 length: 17; CDR3 protein: CASSPYNKGQGSDGYTF; CDR3 DNA: TGTGCCAGCTCACCATATAACAAGGGACAGGGCAGTGATGGCTACACCTTC
J gene: TRBJ2-1; clone size: -; D gene: -; V gene: TRBV29-1; CDR3 length: 12; CDR3 protein: CSVSTSGPEQFF; CDR3 DNA: TGCAGCGTAAGTACGTCAGGACCCGAGCAGTTCTTC
J gene: TRBJ1-1; clone size: -; D gene: -; V gene: TRBV2; CDR3 length: 16; CDR3 protein: CASSEGEAVMNTEAFF; CDR3 DNA: TGTGCCAGCAGTGAAGGGGAGGCAGTCATGAACACTGAAGCTTTCTTT
J gene: TRBJ1-4; clone size: -; D gene: -; V gene: TRBV28; CDR3 length: 12; CDR3 protein: CASRSTVEKLFF; CDR3 DNA: TGTGCCAGCAGGAGTACAGTGGAAAAACTGTTTTTT
J gene: TRBJ2-7; clone size: -; D gene: TRBD1; V gene: TRBV10-1; CDR3 length: 13; CDR3 protein: CASSGQVGYEQYF; CDR3 DNA: TGCGCCAGCAGCGGACAGGTCGGCTACGAGCAGTACTTC
J gene: TRBJ2-1; clone size: -; D gene: TRBD2; V gene: TRBV5-4; CDR3 length: 12; CDR3 protein: CAWEGRSWEQFF; CDR3 DNA: TGTGCCTGGGAGGGTCGCTCTTGGGAGCAGTTCTTC
J gene: TRBJ2-1; clone size: -; D gene: -; V gene: TRBV27; CDR3 length: 14; CDR3 protein: CASSLSGYYNEQFF; CDR3 DNA: TGTGCCAGCAGTTTATCAGGATACTACAATGAGCAGTTCTTC
J gene: TRBJ2-7; clone size: -; D gene: -; V gene: TRBV6-5; CDR3 length: 16; CDR3 protein: CASSYLGTPGLGEQYF; CDR3 DNA: TGTGCCAGCAGTTATCTCGGGACACCAGGCTTGGGCGAGCAGTACTTC